This T cell receptor beta chain was found in a study of blood T cells in healthy people across ages (dated by TCRdb to about 2015). About the study as a whole: In model experiments, template switching captured about one uniquely barcoded TCR beta cDNA molecule for every two T cells. Using the same blood draw, the study looked at two additional independent replicas of 1 million unique cDNA reads for two donors, one aged 18 to 30 and the other aged 80 or older. Age-related changes in TCR beta repertoire diversity were measured in the study by deep sequencing normalized with unique cDNA molecular identifiers. Four age groups were formed from the donors: young (average about 17 years), middle-aged (more than 35), aged (roughly 58) and long-lived (less than 85). To avoid experimental bias, donors of different ages were spread randomly across the sequencing lanes.

In regard to this clonotype: Its specific antigen is unknown. It has no much larger one-base neighbor in the sample; base qualities were not kept.

Library preparation was by 5' RACE. The data were produced on an Illumina HiSeq 2500. The second PCR ran for about 6 to 12 cycles and used a J-beta primer mix along with a sample-barcoded 5' primer. Each TCR beta cDNA molecule received a unique molecular identifier from a template-switch 5' adaptor carrying 12 random nucleotides. At least 2.5 million CDR3-containing paired-end reads were obtained from each sample. All of the RNA was converted into first-strand cDNA using the Mint cDNA synthesis kit, with a TRBC-specific oligonucleotide serving as the primer. Following uracil-DNA glycosylase treatment, all cDNA underwent a first 18-cycle PCR with the universal primers M1SS and BC2_uni_R. Regarding the original processing steps: For normalization, 1 million high-quality reads, each with a distinct molecular identifier, were randomly selected from each sample. Instead of being binned into consensus sequences, reads with shared molecular identifiers were discarded. MiTCR, set to a Q25 quality threshold and the strictest error-elimination algorithm, was used for CDR3 identification, clonotype clustering and error correction. A nonparametric unseen species model with Euler transformation was used to estimate a lower bound on total TCR beta diversity. The raw public data were reprocessed by TCRdb itself: fastp quality trimming at Q25, MiXCR clonotype calling, in-frame beta chains only. Every CDR3 protein is listed once, alongside the most common genes and DNA of its rows. TCRdb's processing, not the study's, gives the V and J calls here. Present in this sample are about 1.4 million distinct CDR3 sequences, roughly 64% of which were seen just once. The biggest ten clones account for 6.5% to 8.5% of the sample.

Ends trimmed: V by 6 bases, J by 2 bases; bases unmatched to a gene: 9. The CDR3 runs 15 amino acids, cysteine and phenylalanine included. The sequence is cut down to CDR3 DNA, 45 bases in frame from base 1. CDR1 and CDR2 (ENHRY, SYGVKD) derive from the germline V gene. Systemically healthy Caucasian individuals from Russia, 35 to 50 in total and aged about 6 to 100 years, were included as donors. Each donor gave approximately 10 milliliters of peripheral blood, collected into EDTA-treated Vacutainer tubes. Ficoll-Paque density-gradient centrifugation was used to isolate PBMCs, with at least 7 million obtained per sample. Total RNA, at least 6 micrograms per sample, was extracted from PBMCs with Trizol reagent. For every donor, an aliquot of PBMCs went through flow cytometry to measure the percentages of naive CD45RAhigh/CD27high T cells. Broader findings and caveats from the paper: The long-lived group showed more naive CD4+ T cells, fewer expanded clones and increased TCR diversity than the aged group, suggesting age selection. Donor CMV infection status was unknown, potentially confounding age-related changes in expanded clonotypes. Estimates of total diversity from one million sequenced T cells were regarded as lower bounds and underestimates. As age increased, observed TCR beta diversity per million T cells dropped in a roughly linear way, and a significant reduction was already evident by age 40. Observed TCR beta diversity correlated strongly with the percentage of naive T cells measured by flow cytometry. Conclusive comparison of naive and antigen-experienced compartments was prevented by the profiling of bulk unsorted PBMCs.

The V and J genes are TRBV10-3 and TRBJ1-2; 7 bases in the middle match TRBD1. Input material: blood. This TCR was sampled from a man aged 18 to 30 in good health. The CDR3 protein is CAIRAGTVKNYGYTF. Here is the DNA: TGTGCCATCAGGGCCGGGACAGTAAAGAACTATGGCTACACCTTC.